Shown below are 30 T cell receptor beta chains from a single sample sequenced in a study of low-dose radiotherapy and immunotherapy resistance in tumors. Time point denoted: before trial treatment. Primers used for first-strand cDNA, a TRAV- and TRBV-specific set, covered both alpha and beta chains. It was with a constant-region primer and a V-primer adapter that TCRs were amplified over about 20 PCR cycles. TCRdb recomputed calls from the reads with MiXCR, one row per CDR3 protein. Among about 60,000 distinct CDR3 sequences listed, approximately 25% were seen once. This sample comprised PBMCs, obtained before treatment. The receptors were gathered from a male donor with prostate cancer.

The rearrangement joins TRBV5-1 to TRBJ2-1; 7 bases agree with TRBD2. The CDR3 length is 15 residues. The junction had 8 bases not matched to a gene; V was cut back by 2 bases and J by 6 bases. Germline V CDR1 and CDR2: SGHRS, YFSETQ. The CDR3 sequence is CASSLGASGINEQFF. Written as DNA, the CDR3 is TGCGCCAGCAGCTTAGGGGCTAGCGGAATCAATGAGCAGTTCTTC.

This clonotype was seen at least ten times. The chain couples TRBV4-1 to TRBJ2-3; 9 positions match TRBD2. This CDR3 is built from 15 residues. With V trimmed by 5 bases and J by 6 bases, 9 bases remained unmatched. Germline values: CDR1 MGHRA, CDR2 YSYEKL. The CDR3 nucleotides read TGCGCCAGCAGCTCTTCGGGGACTAGCTACGATACGCAGTATTTT. Protein: CASSSSGTSYDTQYF.

This clonotype showed up many times. The chain uses TRBV7-2 and TRBJ2-1; TRBD2 might be the D (6 bases). Trimming removed 1 base at V and 7 bases at J, with 11 bases between. The CDR3 spans 14 residues. CDR1 and CDR2 from the germline V gene are SGHTA and FQGNSA. The DNA of the CDR3 is TGTGCCAGCAGCTTAGTGCGGGGAGAAAATGAGCAGTTCTTC. This translates into CASSLVRGENEQFF.

The V call is TRBV10-3, the J call TRBJ1-5; 8 bases align to TRBD1. The V gene's germline CDR1 is ENHRY and CDR2 SYGVKD. The CDR3 has 16 residues. The V and J ends lost 6 bases and 0 bases, in that order; junction bases with no gene match: 7. The CDR3 loop reads CAIRSSGGDSNQPQHF. CDR3 bases: TGTGCCATCAGGAGCTCAGGGGGCGATAGCAATCAGCCCCAGCATTTT.

Many counts were recorded for this clonotype. The chain is built from TRBV19 and TRBJ2-1; 10 bases agree with TRBD1. Looked up from germline, CDR1 is LNHDA and CDR2 is SQIVND (reference sequence). The CDR3 runs to 15 residues. Losses at the gene ends were 7 bases for V and 7 bases for J; bases not matched to a gene: 10. The CDR3 loop reads CASTLDRGGWNEQFF. The DNA for the CDR3 is TGTGCCAGTACCCTGGACAGGGGGGGGTGGAATGAGCAGTTCTTC.

This chain links TRBV5-4 with TRBJ1-1; D is undetermined. This CDR3 has 14 amino acids. V gave up 2 bases and J gave up 4 bases, with 12 bases separating them. Germline V CDR1 and CDR2: SGHNT, YYREEE (reference sequence). Written as DNA, the CDR3 is TGTGCCAGCAGCTTTGGTGGCACCACCACTGAAGCTTTCTTT. It translates to CASSFGGTTTEAFF.

The chain carries TRBV20-1 and TRBJ1-4; D is unresolved. Germline CDR1 reads DFQATT; CDR2 reads SNEGSKA (reference sequence). V lost 0 bases and J 0 bases, leaving 5 bases between the germline ends. The CDR3 contains 14 residues. CDR3 sequence (DNA): TGCAGTGCTAGAGAAGGCTCAACTAATGAAAAACTGTTTTTT. It encodes CSAREGSTNEKLFF.

This clonotype was seen a few times. The chain is built from TRBV6-1 and TRBJ1-3; D gene ambiguous. Per the germline V gene, CDR1 is MNHNS and CDR2 is SASEGT. The length of the CDR3 is 14 residues. The ends were cut back, 5 bases at V and 4 bases at J, with 12 bases in the middle. CDR3 in DNA: TGTGCCAGCAGTTACTCGTTCTTCGGAAACACCATATATTTT. Its translation: CASSYSFFGNTIYF.

The chain links TRBV2 to TRBJ2-7; D might be TRBD2 (6 bases). Trimming stripped 3 bases from V and 9 bases from J, with 21 bases between. Per germline, CDR1 SNHLY and CDR2 FYNNEI. The CDR3 consists of 15 residues. The CDR3 here is CASSEVRDSRLGQYF. The CDR3, as DNA: TGTGCCAGCAGTGAGGTGCGGGACTCAAGGCTCGGGCAGTACTTC.

The genes are TRBV20-1 and TRBJ2-7, with D perhaps being TRBD1 or TRBD2 (5 bases each). This CDR3 contains 16 residues. V shed 0 bases and J shed 1 base, with 16 bases lying between them. The germline V gene has CDR1 DFQATT and CDR2 SNEGSKA (reference sequence). The CDR3 spells CSARDPRDGPSYEQYF. CDR3 DNA sequence: TGCAGTGCTAGAGATCCCCGGGACGGTCCGTCCTACGAGCAGTACTTC.

The rearrangement links TRBV20-1 to TRBJ2-1; tentative D call: TRBD2 (7 bases). The germline V gene encodes CDR1 DFQATT and CDR2 SNEGSKA (reference sequence). V was clipped by 5 bases and J by 6 bases, with 17 bases between them. This CDR3 is built from 14 residues. This chain's CDR3 is CSAATGGGFNEQFF. DNA for the CDR3: TGCAGTGCTGCGACGGGCGGGGGCTTCAATGAGCAGTTCTTC.

This clonotype was counted at least ten times. The chain links TRBV7-7 to TRBJ2-1; D is perhaps TRBD1 or TRBD2 (5 bases each). CDR1 and CDR2 (germline): SSHAT, FNYEAQ (reference sequence). This CDR3 spans 18 amino acids. V lost 1 base to trimming and J lost 4 bases, with 20 bases between them. The CDR3, as DNA: TGTGCCAGCAGCTTAGGGGTTGGAATGGGGACCCCTTACAATGAGCAGTTCTTC. Encoded protein: CASSLGVGMGTPYNEQFF.

The table lists this clonotype with many counts. V gene TRBV13 combines with J gene TRBJ1-2; maybe TRBD1 (6 bases). From germline, CDR1 is PRHDT and CDR2 FYEKMQ (reference sequence). V was clipped by 5 bases and J by 12 bases, with 19 bases between them. The CDR3 runs 13 residues. Here the CDR3 DNA reads TGTGCCAGCAGCCCTACACCACAGGGACGGCACACCTTC. Translated: CASSPTPQGRHTF.

This clonotype was counted many times. The V and J genes are TRBV10-1 and TRBJ2-2; a weak D match, TRBD2 (5 bases). Germline loops: CDR1 WNHNN, CDR2 SYGVQD (reference sequence). This CDR3 is built from 16 residues. V was trimmed by 3 bases and J by 2 bases, leaving 13 bases between them. CDR3 nucleotide sequence: TGCGCCAGCAGTGAAAGACTCGGAGGAAACACCGGGGAGCTGTTTTTT. This codes for CASSERLGGNTGELFF.

This clonotype has just a few counts. The chain couples TRBV5-1 to TRBJ1-2; no clear D gene. CDR1 and CDR2 from the germline V gene are SGHRS and YFSETQ. With 0 bases removed from V and 4 bases from J, the gap between germline ends came to 13 bases. This CDR3 is 15 amino acids long. DNA for the CDR3: TGCGCCAGCAGCTTGGTTACCAGCGGCTCCTATGGCTACACCTTC. It encodes CASSLVTSGSYGYTF.

The chain links TRBV5-1 to TRBJ1-1, with 7 bases that match TRBD1. The CDR3 consists of 14 residues. CDR1 and CDR2 (germline): SGHRS, YFSETQ. J was trimmed by 8 bases and V by 0 bases; bases with no gene match: 7. CDR3 region: CASSLEFSGQEAFF. In DNA, the CDR3 is TGCGCCAGCAGCTTGGAGTTTTCGGGACAGGAAGCTTTCTTT. Full variable domain (outside the CDR3, taken from reference TRBV5-1 and TRBJ1-1): KAGVTQTPRYLIKTRGQQVTLSCSPISGHRSVSWYQQTPGQGLQFLFEYFSETQRNKGNFPGRFSGRQFSNSRSEMNVSTLELGDSALYLCASSLEFSGQEAFFGQGTRLTVV.

This clonotype was detected ten times or more. CDR3 sequence (DNA): TGCAGTGCTAGTATGTCCAGGGGGCACAATCAGCCCCAGCATTTT. It translates to CSASMSRGHNQPQHF. V gene TRBV20-1 combines with J gene TRBJ1-5; 8 bases are shared with TRBD1. This CDR3 comprises 15 residues. The ends lost 3 bases at V and 3 bases at J; junction bases unmatched: 7. The germline CDR1 and CDR2 sequences are DFQATT and SNEGSKA (reference sequence).

This clonotype was counted ten times or more. The rearrangement uses TRBV6-2 or TRBV6-3 and TRBJ2-1; TRBD1 aligns across 9 bases. Trimming took 5 bases from V and 6 from J; bases not matched to a gene: 8. Looked up from germline, CDR1 is MNHEY and CDR2 is SVGEGT. The CDR3 spans 15 residues. The CDR3 region has the DNA TGTGCCAGCAGTGCACCGGGACAGGGCCGCAATGAGCAGTTCTTC. Amino acids: CASSAPGQGRNEQFF.

The table lists this clonotype with a count of one. This chain joins TRBV2 and TRBJ2-1, with TRBD2 as a possible D gene (5 bases). This CDR3 contains 15 residues. V was cut by 2 bases and J by 6 bases, with 14 bases left in between. The germline V gene has CDR1 SNHLY and CDR2 FYNNEI. The CDR3 nucleotides read TGTGCCAGCAGTGAACAGGCGGAGGTCGGCAATGAGCAGTTCTTC. It specifies CASSEQAEVGNEQFF.

At least ten counts were recorded for this clonotype. The chain employs TRBV20-1 and TRBJ2-1; 7 bases fit TRBD2. Looked up from germline, CDR1 is DFQATT and CDR2 is SNEGSKA (reference sequence). With 1 base clipped from V and 0 bases from J, the junction kept 6 bases outside the gene matches. This CDR3 is built from 16 residues. CDR3 sequence (DNA): TGCAGTGCTAGAGCGGAGCGGGACCCCTCCTACAATGAGCAGTTCTTC. Translating gives CSARAERDPSYNEQFF.

This clonotype was observed once. The gene calls are TRBV5-1 and TRBJ2-2; weak D call: TRBD1 (6 bases). Germline V gene lookup returns CDR1 SGHRS and CDR2 YFSETQ. Trimming removed 0 bases from V and 2 bases from J, with 14 bases in between. There are 17 residues in the CDR3. The chain's CDR3 is CASSLGVGDTNTGELFF. CDR3 nucleotides: TGCGCCAGCAGCTTGGGAGTCGGGGACACTAACACCGGGGAGCTGTTTTTT.

The chain employs TRBV9 and TRBJ2-7; 12 bases agree with TRBD2. Looked up from germline, CDR1 is SGDLS and CDR2 is YYNGEE. This CDR3 has 17 amino acids. Trimming removed 4 bases from V and 6 bases from J; junction bases left unmatched: 14. The CDR3, as DNA: TGTGCCAGCAGCCCGCGAAGGGCTAGCGGGGGGGCTGGCGAGCAGTACTTC. Residues: CASSPRRASGGAGEQYF.

This clonotype is medium-sized by share. At one of its ends the junction is not consistent with the germline gene, which may arise from a read error. V usage is TRBV6-2 or TRBV6-3 and J usage is TRBJ2-7; 8 bases agree with TRBD1. The CDR3 is 11 amino acids. Germline V gene data show CDR1 as MNHEY and CDR2 as SVGEGT. The CDR3, as DNA: TGTGCCAGCAGTTTTGGACAGGGACGAACCTTC. It encodes CASSFGQGRTF.

This clonotype has a count of ten or more. The chain couples TRBV7-6 to TRBJ2-2, with 14 bases identical to TRBD2. V dropped 5 bases and J dropped 6; count of bases not matched to a gene: 2. Germline CDR1 reads SGHVS; CDR2 reads FNYEAQ. The CDR3 covers 15 residues. The CDR3, as DNA: TGTGCCAGCAGCAAGGGACTAGCGGGAGCCGGGGAGCTGTTTTTT. Translating gives CASSKGLAGAGELFF.

At least ten counts were recorded for this clonotype. The V call is TRBV24-1, the J call TRBJ2-1; no firm D call. V was trimmed by 3 bases and J by 0 bases, leaving 11 bases between them. The germline gives CDR1 KGHDR, CDR2 SFDVKD. This CDR3 is 16 amino acids long. The CDR3 sequence is CATSDPSRGSYNEQFF. The DNA for the CDR3 is TGTGCCACCAGTGATCCATCCCGCGGCTCCTACAATGAGCAGTTCTTC.

This clonotype was found many times. The chain links TRBV6-6 to TRBJ2-7; TRBD2 agrees at 8 bases. The CDR3 has 13 amino acids. V lost 5 bases to trimming and J lost 2 bases; unmatched junction nucleotides: 2. Germline V gene sequence: CDR1 MNHNY, CDR2 SVGAGI (reference sequence). CDR3 nucleotide sequence: TGTGCCAGCAGTCGACTAGCGCCCTACGAGCAGTACTTC. This gives the protein CASSRLAPYEQYF.

This clonotype was observed a handful of times. The CDR3 protein is CSVEGYTF. DNA of the CDR3: TGCAGCGTTGAAGGCTACACCTTC. The chain has TRBV29-1 and TRBJ1-2; D call uncertain. V was shortened by 1 base and J by 9 bases, with 0 bases between the two germline ends. The length of the CDR3 is 8 residues. Germline CDR1 reads SQVTM; CDR2 reads ANQGSEA.

This clonotype was counted ten times or more. The rearrangement joins TRBV27 to TRBJ1-5; the D is unclear. The CDR3 contains 15 residues. Germline V gene sequence: CDR1 MNHEY, CDR2 SMNVEV (reference sequence). Trimming cost V 3 bases and J 0 bases, with 9 bases left between them. CDR3 sequence (DNA): TGTGCCAGCAGTTTCACCAGAAATAGCAATCAGCCCCAGCATTTT. This translates into CASSFTRNSNQPQHF.

This clonotype was detected many times. The V gene is TRBV19, the J gene TRBJ2-1, with 8 positions matching TRBD2. Germline-derived CDR1 and CDR2 are LNHDA and SQIVND (reference sequence). The J segment lost 1 base and the V segment lost 7 bases, leaving 6 bases of the junction unmatched. The CDR3 covers 15 residues. CDR3 sequence (DNA): TGTGCCAGTACCCCCGGGAGGGGGTCCTACAATGAGCAGTTCTTC. Translating gives CASTPGRGSYNEQFF.

At least ten counts were recorded for this clonotype. The chain employs TRBV25-1 and TRBJ1-1; TRBD1 is a possible D gene (6 bases). V lost 8 bases and J 6 bases, leaving 16 bases between the germline ends. There are 13 residues in the CDR3. The germline gives CDR1 MGHDK, CDR2 SYGVNS. CDR3 loop: CASRIQGRAEAFF. CDR3 sequence (DNA): TGTGCCAGCCGAATACAGGGAAGGGCTGAAGCTTTCTTT.